This TCR beta chain was sequenced during a study of blood T cell repertoires in COVID-19 (TCRdb year 2020). Background on the whole study: Samples from collaborators originated in the United States, Italy and Spain and spanned both the acute and convalescent phases of COVID-19. The prospective study material was composed of cDNA or gDNA derived from T cells, B-cell-depleted T cells, or PBMCs. The repertoires were released in a freely available public database meant as a resource for research on the immune response to SARS-CoV-2. A de-identified subject ID, COVID-19 status, age in years and sex were almost always included in the sample metadata. Samples came from the ongoing ImmuneRACE study (first 160 participants) plus 1,254 subjects from 6 global collaborators. The dataset comprised deeply sampled blood TCRbeta repertoires from subjects exposed to, actively infected with, or recovered from COVID-19. Where HLA class I and class II types were available, the types were taken from metadata supplied by the sample provider, not from assay-based typing.

In regard to this clone: What this receptor recognizes is not known. One base away there is no much larger clone; base qualities are not given.

Findings and caveats that apply to the study as a whole: The quantity of clinical and demographic metadata differed by source and by participant and was supplied without curation.

TCRbeta CDR3 regions were amplified from genomic DNA using the immunoSEQ Assay, a bias-controlled multiplex PCR. The study's processing was this. The number of nucleated cells in each sample was estimated by amplification of reference gene primers within the assay. To quantify the absolute abundance of each unique TCRbeta CDR3 rearrangement, sequence reads were collapsed and filtered. For each sample, productive Simpson clonality was calculated as the square root of Simpson's diversity index over productive rearrangements. In its TCRdb copy, this immuneACCESS table keeps in-frame sequences only and misses some clones. Where compared with another copy, unresolved V genes explain less than half of these, and the others have no known cause. The DNA was the basis for D and trimming; V, J and clone size are from that table. The sample contains some 220,000 clones, almost 85% of them found a single time. The biggest ten clones account for roughly 5.3% of the sample.

One collaborating source in Seattle enrolled patients while the patients were actively infected and followed the patients over time throughout the course of disease. Collaborating institutions collected whole blood in K2EDTA tubes following their own protocols. For TCRbeta analysis, collaborators shipped samples in one of three forms: frozen whole blood, isolated PBMCs, or DNA extracted from either of those sample types. The germline V gene provides CDR1 SGHRS and CDR2 YFSETQ. Counted from cysteine to phenylalanine, this CDR3 has 14 amino acids. The kept DNA is CDR3 alone, 42 bases in frame from the first base. V sheds 4 bases and J sheds 2 bases, leaving 12 bases between their ends.

Material for sequencing was peripheral blood. This TCR was recovered from a man aged 50 or older with COVID-19, enrolled during active disease. Recombination linked TRBV5-1 to TRBJ2-5; the D gene is perhaps TRBD2, on 6 matching bases. The CDR3 region: CASSVPGRQETQYF. DNA sequence: TGCGCCAGCAGCGTCCCAGGGAGGCAAGAGACCCAGTACTTC.